This T cell receptor beta chain originates from a study of shared clonotypes between healthy human individuals. In the study overall: The cohort comprised a couple of women and a few men. Their ages spanned 18 to 49 years. Every donor yielded three CD4 naive, three CD4 memory, two CD8 naive and one CD8 memory plate. Findings of the study overall: Shared clonotypes across all four donors exceeded non-shared ones in generation probability.

Germline CDR1 and CDR2: LNHDA and SQIVND (reference sequence). The CDR3 has 13 residues. Trimming cost V 3 bases and J 2 bases, with 7 bases left between them. As to this clone: Its antigen is not known. This specimen includes other DNA sequences encoding the same CDR3.

Genomic DNA (from each subset) was split evenly across several immunoSEQ plates. Measured with immunoSEQ multiplex PCR; TCRdb has only the in-frame clones, and not every one. The sample carries 850,000 to 1,100,000 clones, approximately 75% recorded once. The source is a man between 18 and 35 years old in good health. Some clones in this sample may be carry-over from other donors' samples. The V and J genes are TRBV19 and TRBJ1-1; D gene uncertain. Material: memory CD4+ T cells from PBMCs. Subset meaning: CD45RA-negative fraction. DNA of the CDR3: TGTGCCAGTAGTATTGGAGCAAACACTGAAGCTTTCTTT. Translating it yields CASSIGANTEAFF.